This is a list of T cell receptor beta chains from one sample in a study of T cells after yellow fever vaccination. TCRdb called the 5' RACE reads again in MiXCR, with one record for every CDR3 protein. The sample comprises a few hundred thousand distinct CDR3 sequences, roughly 3.5% of which are singletons, and 20% to 30% rests with the top ten. Source: PBMCs, taken on the day of the yellow fever booster vaccination. These receptors originate from a man between 18 and 35 years old who received the YFV17D yellow fever vaccine. Both conserved end residues are part of each CDR3. Clone size is given for some rows only: seen once, a few or many times, or a class if the clone is expanded.

few	TRBJ2-2	TRBV11-1	CASSLRRMAGELFF
many	TRBJ1-1	TRBV7-9	CASSLGAVTEAFF
many	TRBJ1-4	TRBV6-6	CASSEPGYGEKLFF
few	TRBJ2-3	TRBV5-1	CASSLAGTSGGDTQYF
many	TRBJ2-5	TRBV7-2	CASSLPPSVKTQYF
.	TRBJ1-5	TRBV7-9	CASSRTNQPQHF
few	TRBJ2-7	TRBV7-9	CASRVDRGFLYEQYF
many	TRBJ2-1	TRBV25-1	CASRVGPEQFF
.	TRBJ2-1	TRBV9	CASSVEAAYNEQFF
many	TRBJ2-1	TRBV18	CASSPNSGPANEQFF
few	TRBJ1-1	TRBV12-3/TRBV12-4	CASSSAGGRTEAFF
many	TRBJ2-2	TRBV15	CATSRGQERPGELFF
.	TRBJ2-7	TRBV7-6	CASSQGGHSYEQYF
many	TRBJ2-3	TRBV5-1	CASSGGQGAGDTQYF
.	TRBJ1-6	TRBV20-1	CSAGPSGTASSPLHF
many	TRBJ1-4	TRBV12-3/TRBV12-4	CASSGGSSDEKLFF
.	TRBJ1-1	TRBV5-1	CASSARQEPTEAFF
few	TRBJ2-1	TRBV20-1	CSARDVDRAYNEQFF
.	TRBJ2-3	TRBV7-2	CASSSRLAGGLVTDTQYF
few	TRBJ1-1	TRBV29-1	CSAAINTEAFF
few	TRBJ2-3	TRBV14	CASSQDRGATDTQYF
many	TRBJ1-5	TRBV12-3/TRBV12-4	CASSFSGGQPQHF
many	TRBJ2-5	TRBV5-5	CASSLMTGGRQETQYF
few	TRBJ2-5	TRBV11-3	CASSPETRGTQYF
few	TRBJ2-7	TRBV15	CATSRTSGSYEQYF
.	TRBJ2-1	TRBV15	CATSREDSGGARYNEQFF
many	TRBJ2-3	TRBV4-3	CASSQDGPRAPGTDTQYF
many	TRBJ1-2	TRBV12-3/TRBV12-4	CASTQGQWGGYTF
many	TRBJ2-5	TRBV11-1	CASSPSVGGVETQYF
few	TRBJ2-1	TRBV18	CASSPRQGGIGEQFF
few	TRBJ1-1	TRBV20-1	CSITMAAENTEAFF
.	TRBJ2-5	TRBV3-1	CASSQDDGAGAPQETQYF
many	TRBJ2-4	TRBV6-2/TRBV6-3	CASRDRENIQYF
many	TRBJ2-5	TRBV7-8	CASSLARASGGPGETQYF
many	TRBJ2-3	TRBV28	CASSLGPGLATDTQYF
.	TRBJ2-3	TRBV5-1	CASSLPRDTDTQYF
many	TRBJ1-2	TRBV2	CASSAPRGQGSYGYTF
.	TRBJ1-1	TRBV5-1	CASSRDRDGAFF
few	TRBJ1-1	TRBV11-2	CASSLDHGVSTEAFF
.	TRBJ1-2	TRBV9	CASSGPRPSYKMNGYTF
.	TRBJ2-3	TRBV7-2	CASSLITSGGWRDTQYF
.	TRBJ1-1	TRBV5-1	CASSLTAGVTEAFF
many	TRBJ2-4	TRBV7-2	CASSSPPGDKNIQYF
many	TRBJ2-3	TRBV4-2	CASSQAQADTQYF
many	TRBJ1-1	TRBV3-1	CASSQGGRQLEAFF
.	TRBJ2-2	TRBV6-5	CASSPPGQGSGELFF
.	TRBJ2-2	TRBV20-1	CSARRASGVGELFF
few	TRBJ2-3	TRBV6-7	CASSYSIGTSTPDTQYF
few	TRBJ2-3	TRBV29-1	CSVDGWGASTDTQYF
few	TRBJ2-5	TRBV18	CASSPPGERETQYF
few	TRBJ2-5	TRBV10-3	CAISVAASGGLVQETQYF
few	TRBJ1-6	TRBV14	CASSQEGGNSPLHF
many	TRBJ2-6	TRBV7-8	CASSFRPYTILTGMGANVLTF
many	TRBJ1-2	TRBV6-5	CASSYARGLGGYTF
many	TRBJ2-3	TRBV7-9	CASTGFFTDTQYF
many	TRBJ1-2	TRBV11-1	CASSLTTGAYGYTF
few	TRBJ2-6	TRBV5-1	CASSLAGQHSGANVLTF
.	TRBJ1-3	TRBV5-1	CASSLVGSVSGNTIYF
few	TRBJ2-3	TRBV20-1	CSAPSLLGGTDTQYF
few	TRBJ2-3	TRBV19	CASSSLAHGGDTQYF